This T cell receptor (beta chain) derives from a study of T cells in tuberculosis. The study's findings and limits: Active tuberculosis patients had shorter CDR3-alpha; the beta difference was nonsignificant. Smaller distances to GMM-specific TCRs suggested their expansion in active tuberculosis.

On average about 100,000 T cells per donor were immunosequenced. Libraries were prepared by immunoSEQ multiplex PCR; TCRdb keeps only in-frame clonotypes and omits some of them. Of 25,000 to 30,000 clones listed, almost 90% are singletons. A remark on this clone: Its antigen is as yet unknown.

The sample comprised PBMCs. This receptor was taken from a donor aged 5-35 years with latent tuberculosis or without tuberculosis infection.

The CDR3 loop is CASSSGILAKNIQYF. The CDR3 DNA sequence: TGTGCCAGTAGTTCCGGGATTTTAGCCAAAAACATTCAGTACTTC. The chain uses TRBV2 and TRBJ2-4; a possible D gene is TRBD2 (5 bases). This CDR3 contains 15 residues. The germline V gene encodes CDR1 SNHLY and CDR2 FYNNEI. V lost 9 bases to trimming and J lost 0 bases, with 15 bases between them.